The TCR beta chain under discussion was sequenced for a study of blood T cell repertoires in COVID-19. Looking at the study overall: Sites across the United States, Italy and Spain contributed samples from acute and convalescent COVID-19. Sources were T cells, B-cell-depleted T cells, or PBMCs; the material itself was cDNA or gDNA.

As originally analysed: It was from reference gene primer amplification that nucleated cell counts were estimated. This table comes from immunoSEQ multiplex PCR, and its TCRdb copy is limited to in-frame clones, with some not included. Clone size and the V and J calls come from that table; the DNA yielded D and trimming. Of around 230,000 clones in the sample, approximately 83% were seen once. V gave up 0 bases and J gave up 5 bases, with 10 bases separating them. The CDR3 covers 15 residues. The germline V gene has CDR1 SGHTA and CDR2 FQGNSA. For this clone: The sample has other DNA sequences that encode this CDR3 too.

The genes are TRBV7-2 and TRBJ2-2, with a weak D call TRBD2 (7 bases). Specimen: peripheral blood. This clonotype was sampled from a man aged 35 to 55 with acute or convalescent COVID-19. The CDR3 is CASSLAGGGTGELFF. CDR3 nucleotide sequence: TGTGCCAGCAGCTTAGCGGGAGGGGGGACCGGGGAGCTGTTTTTT.